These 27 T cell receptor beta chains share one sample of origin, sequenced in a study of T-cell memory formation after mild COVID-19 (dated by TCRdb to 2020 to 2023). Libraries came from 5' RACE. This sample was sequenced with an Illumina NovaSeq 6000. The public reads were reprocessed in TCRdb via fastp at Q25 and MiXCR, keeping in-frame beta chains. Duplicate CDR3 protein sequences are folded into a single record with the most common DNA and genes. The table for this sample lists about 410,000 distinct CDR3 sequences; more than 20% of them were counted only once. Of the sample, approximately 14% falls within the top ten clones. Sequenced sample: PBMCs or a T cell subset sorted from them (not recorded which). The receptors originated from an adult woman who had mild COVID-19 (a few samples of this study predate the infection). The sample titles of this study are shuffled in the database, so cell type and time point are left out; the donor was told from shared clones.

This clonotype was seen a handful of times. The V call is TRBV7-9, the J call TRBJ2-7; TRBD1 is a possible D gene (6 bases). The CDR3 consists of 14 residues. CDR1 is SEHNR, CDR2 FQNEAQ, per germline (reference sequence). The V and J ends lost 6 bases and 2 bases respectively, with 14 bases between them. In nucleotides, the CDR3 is TGTGCCAGCAGGTCGGACAGCAACCCCTACGAGCAGTACTTC. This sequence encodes CASRSDSNPYEQYF. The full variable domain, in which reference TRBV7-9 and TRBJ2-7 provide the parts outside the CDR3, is DTGVSQNPRHKITKRGQNVTFRCDPISEHNRLYWYRQTLGQGPEFLTYFQNEAQLEKSRLLSDRFSAERPKGSFSTLEIQRTEQGDSAMYLCASRSDSNPYEQYFGPGTRLTVT.

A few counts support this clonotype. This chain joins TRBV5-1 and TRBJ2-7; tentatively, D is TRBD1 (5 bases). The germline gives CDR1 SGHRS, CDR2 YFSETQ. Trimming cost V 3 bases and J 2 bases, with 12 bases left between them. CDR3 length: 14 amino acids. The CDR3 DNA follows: TGCGCCAGCAGCTCCCGACTGGGGCCCTACGAGCAGTACTTC. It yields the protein CASSSRLGPYEQYF.

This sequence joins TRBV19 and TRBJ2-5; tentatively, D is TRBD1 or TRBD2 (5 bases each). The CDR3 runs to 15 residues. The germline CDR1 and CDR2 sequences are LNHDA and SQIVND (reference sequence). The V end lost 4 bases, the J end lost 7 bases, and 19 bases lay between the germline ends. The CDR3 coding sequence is TGTGCCAGTAGTACCTACGGGGCCGAAGGTCGGACCCAGTACTTC. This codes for CASSTYGAEGRTQYF.

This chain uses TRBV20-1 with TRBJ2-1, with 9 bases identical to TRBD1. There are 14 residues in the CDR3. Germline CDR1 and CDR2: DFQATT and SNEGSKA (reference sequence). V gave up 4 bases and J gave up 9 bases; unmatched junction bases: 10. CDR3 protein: CSANRGRSGVEQFF. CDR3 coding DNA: TGCAGTGCTAACAGGGGGCGAAGCGGGGTTGAGCAGTTCTTC.

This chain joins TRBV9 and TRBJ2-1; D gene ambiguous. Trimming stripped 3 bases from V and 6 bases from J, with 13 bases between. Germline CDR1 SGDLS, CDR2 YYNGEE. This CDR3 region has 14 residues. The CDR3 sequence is CASSGTFFSNEQFF. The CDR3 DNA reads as TGTGCCAGCAGCGGGACGTTTTTCTCCAATGAGCAGTTCTTC.

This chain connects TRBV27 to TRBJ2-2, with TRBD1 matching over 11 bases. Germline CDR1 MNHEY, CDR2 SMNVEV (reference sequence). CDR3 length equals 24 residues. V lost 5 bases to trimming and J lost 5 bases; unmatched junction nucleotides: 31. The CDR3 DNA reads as TGTGCCAGCAGTCCGCCCTACGCCCGGGATGGACAGGGGGCGATACAGGTCGGGACCGGGGAGCTGTTTTTT. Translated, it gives CASSPPYARDGQGAIQVGTGELFF.

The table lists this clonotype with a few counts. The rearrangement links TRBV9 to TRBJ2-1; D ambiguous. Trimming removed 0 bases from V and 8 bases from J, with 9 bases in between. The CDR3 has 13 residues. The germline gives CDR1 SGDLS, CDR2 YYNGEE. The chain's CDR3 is CASSVGNADEQFF. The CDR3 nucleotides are TGTGCCAGCAGCGTAGGGAACGCTGATGAGCAGTTCTTC.

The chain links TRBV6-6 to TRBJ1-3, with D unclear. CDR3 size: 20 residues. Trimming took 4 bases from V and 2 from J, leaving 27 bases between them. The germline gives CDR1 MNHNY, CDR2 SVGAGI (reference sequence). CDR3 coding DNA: TGTGCCAGCAGTTCCTTCCAACCTTTCAGACCATTGGGCGCTGGAAACACCATATATTTT. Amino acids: CASSSFQPFRPLGAGNTIYF.

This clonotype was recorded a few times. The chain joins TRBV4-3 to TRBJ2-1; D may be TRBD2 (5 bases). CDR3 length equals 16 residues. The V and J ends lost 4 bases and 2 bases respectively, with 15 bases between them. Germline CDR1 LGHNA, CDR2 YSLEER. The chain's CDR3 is CASSLNQREPYNEQFF. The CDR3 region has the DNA TGCGCCAGCAGCCTGAACCAGAGGGAGCCCTACAATGAGCAGTTCTTC.

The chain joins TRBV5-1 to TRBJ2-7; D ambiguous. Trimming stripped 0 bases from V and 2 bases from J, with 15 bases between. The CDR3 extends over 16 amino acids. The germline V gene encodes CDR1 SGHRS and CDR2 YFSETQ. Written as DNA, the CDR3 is TGCGCCAGCAGCTTGGAATTGAGGCTCAATCCCTACGAGCAGTACTTC. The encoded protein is CASSLELRLNPYEQYF.

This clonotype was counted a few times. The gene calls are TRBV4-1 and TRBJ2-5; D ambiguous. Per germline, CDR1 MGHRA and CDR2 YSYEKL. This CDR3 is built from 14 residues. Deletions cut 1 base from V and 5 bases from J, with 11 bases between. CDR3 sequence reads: CASSQAPLGETQYF. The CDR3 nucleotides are TGCGCCAGCAGCCAAGCCCCCCTTGGGGAGACCCAGTACTTC.

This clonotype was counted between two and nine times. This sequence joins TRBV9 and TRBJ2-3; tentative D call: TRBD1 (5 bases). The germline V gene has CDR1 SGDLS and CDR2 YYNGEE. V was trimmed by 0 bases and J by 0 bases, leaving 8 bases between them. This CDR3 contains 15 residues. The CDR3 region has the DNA TGTGCCAGCAGCGTAGAAGGACAAAGCACAGATACGCAGTATTTT. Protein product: CASSVEGQSTDTQYF.

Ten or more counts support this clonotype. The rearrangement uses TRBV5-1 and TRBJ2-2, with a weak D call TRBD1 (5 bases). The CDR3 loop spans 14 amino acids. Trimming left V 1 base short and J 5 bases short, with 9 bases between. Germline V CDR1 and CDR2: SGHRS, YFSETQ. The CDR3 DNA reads TGCGCCAGCAGCTTGAGGGGTCGGACCGGGGAGCTGTTTTTT. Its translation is CASSLRGRTGELFF.

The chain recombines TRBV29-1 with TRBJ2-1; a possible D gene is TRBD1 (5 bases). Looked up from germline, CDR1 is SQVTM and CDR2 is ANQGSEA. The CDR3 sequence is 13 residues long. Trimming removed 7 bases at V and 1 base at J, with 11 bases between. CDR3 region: CSAPDSSYNEQFF. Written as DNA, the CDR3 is TGCAGCGCCCCAGACAGTTCCTACAATGAGCAGTTCTTC.

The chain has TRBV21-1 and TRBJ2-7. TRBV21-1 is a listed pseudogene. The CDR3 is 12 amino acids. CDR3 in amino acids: CASRGEPYEQYF. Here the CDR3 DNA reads TGTGCCAGCCGGGGGGAGCCCTACGAGCAGTACTTC.

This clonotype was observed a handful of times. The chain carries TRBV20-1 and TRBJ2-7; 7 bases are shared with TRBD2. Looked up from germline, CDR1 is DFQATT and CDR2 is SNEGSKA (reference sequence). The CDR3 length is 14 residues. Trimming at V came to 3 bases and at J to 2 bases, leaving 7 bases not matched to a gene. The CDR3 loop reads CSARVQGGAYEQYF. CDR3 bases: TGCAGTGCTAGGGTCCAGGGAGGGGCCTACGAGCAGTACTTC.

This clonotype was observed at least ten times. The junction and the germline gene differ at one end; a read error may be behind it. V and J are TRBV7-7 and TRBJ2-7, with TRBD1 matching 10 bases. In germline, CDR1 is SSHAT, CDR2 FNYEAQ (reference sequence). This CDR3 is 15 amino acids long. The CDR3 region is CASSFGQGDSYEQYF. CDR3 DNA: TGTGCTAGCAGCTTCGGACAGGGGGATTCCTACGAGCAGTACTTC.

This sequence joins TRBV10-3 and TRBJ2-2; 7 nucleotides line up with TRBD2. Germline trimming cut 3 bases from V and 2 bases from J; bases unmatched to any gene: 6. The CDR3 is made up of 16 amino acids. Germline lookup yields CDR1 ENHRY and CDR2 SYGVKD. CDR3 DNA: TGTGCCATCAGTGAAAAGGGCGGGGGAAACACCGGGGAGCTGTTTTTT. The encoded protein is CAISEKGGGNTGELFF.

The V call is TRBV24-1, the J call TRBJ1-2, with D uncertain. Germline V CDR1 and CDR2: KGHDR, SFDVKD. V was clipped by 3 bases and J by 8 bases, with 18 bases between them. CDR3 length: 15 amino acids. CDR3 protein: CATSDPNILGGGYTF. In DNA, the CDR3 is TGTGCCACCAGTGATCCGAACATCCTCGGAGGGGGCTACACCTTC.

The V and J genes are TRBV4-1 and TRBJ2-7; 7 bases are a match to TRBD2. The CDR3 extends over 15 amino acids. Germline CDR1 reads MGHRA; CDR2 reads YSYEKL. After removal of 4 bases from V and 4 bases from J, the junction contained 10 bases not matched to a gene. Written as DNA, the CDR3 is TGCGCCAGCAGCCTTTCCAGGGAGCGGGATTACGAGCAGTACTTC. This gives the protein CASSLSRERDYEQYF.

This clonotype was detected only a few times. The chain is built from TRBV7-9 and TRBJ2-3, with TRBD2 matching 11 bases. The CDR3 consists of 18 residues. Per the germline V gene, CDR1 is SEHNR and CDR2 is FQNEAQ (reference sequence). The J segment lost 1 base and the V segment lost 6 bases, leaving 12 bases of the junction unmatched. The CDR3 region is CASSRPGLAAGGTDTQYF. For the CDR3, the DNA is TGTGCCAGCAGTAGGCCGGGACTAGCGGCGGGAGGCACAGATACGCAGTATTTT.

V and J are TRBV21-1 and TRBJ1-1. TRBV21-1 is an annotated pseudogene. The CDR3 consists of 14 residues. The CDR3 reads CASSRKNVQDEAFF. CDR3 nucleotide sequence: TGTGCCAGCAGCAGAAAGAACGTGCAGGATGAAGCTTTCTTT.

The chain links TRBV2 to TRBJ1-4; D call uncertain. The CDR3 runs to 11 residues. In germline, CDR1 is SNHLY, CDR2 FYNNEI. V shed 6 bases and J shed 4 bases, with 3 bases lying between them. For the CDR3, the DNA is TGTGCCAGCAGCGGTAATGAAAAACTGTTTTTT. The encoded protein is CASSGNEKLFF.

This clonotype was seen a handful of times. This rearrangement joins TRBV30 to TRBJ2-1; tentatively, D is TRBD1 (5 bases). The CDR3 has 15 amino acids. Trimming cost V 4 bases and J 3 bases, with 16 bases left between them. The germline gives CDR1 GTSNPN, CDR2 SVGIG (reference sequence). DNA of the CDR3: TGTGCCTGGAAGTCAGGGCTCATTAGCTACAATGAGCAGTTCTTC. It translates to CAWKSGLISYNEQFF. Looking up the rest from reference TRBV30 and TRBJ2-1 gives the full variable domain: SQTIHQWPATLVQPVGSPLSLECTVEGTSNPNLYWYRQAAGRGLQLLFYSVGIGQISSEVPQNLSASRPQDRQFILSSKKLLLSDSGFYLCAWKSGLISYNEQFFGPGTRLTVL.

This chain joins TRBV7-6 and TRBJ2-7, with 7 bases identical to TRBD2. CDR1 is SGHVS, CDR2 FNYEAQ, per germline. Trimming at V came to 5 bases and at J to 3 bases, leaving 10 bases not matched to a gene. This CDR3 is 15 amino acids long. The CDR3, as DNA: TGTGCCAGCAGCCCCACTCAGCGGGGTTACTACGAGCAGTACTTC. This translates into CASSPTQRGYYEQYF.

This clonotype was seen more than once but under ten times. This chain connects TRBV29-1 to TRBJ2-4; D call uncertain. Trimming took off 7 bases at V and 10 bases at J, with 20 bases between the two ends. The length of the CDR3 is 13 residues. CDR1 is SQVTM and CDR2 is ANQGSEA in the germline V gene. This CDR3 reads CSAAWRWEQIQYF. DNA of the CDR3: TGCAGCGCCGCATGGCGTTGGGAACAAATTCAGTACTTC.

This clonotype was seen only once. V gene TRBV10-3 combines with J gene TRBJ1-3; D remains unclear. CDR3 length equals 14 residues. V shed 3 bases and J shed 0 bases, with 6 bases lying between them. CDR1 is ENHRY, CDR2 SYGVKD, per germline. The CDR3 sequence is CAISDSLSGNTIYF. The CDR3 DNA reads TGTGCCATCAGTGACAGCCTCTCTGGAAACACCATATATTTT.